One sample yielded the 26 T cell receptor beta chains listed below, sequenced in a study of T-cell reconstitution after alpha-beta-depleted transplantation in children. The TCRbeta library incorporated unique molecular identifiers. Using its own MiXCR run on the PCR reads, TCRdb lists one record per CDR3 protein. The data show roughly 170,000 distinct CDR3 sequences, with approximately 7% seen just once and about 3% held by the top ten. Sequenced here: PBMCs from the stem cell graft donor, sampled from the stem cell graft. The receptors shown here come from a human donor who donated a stem cell graft to a child with Wiskott-Aldrich syndrome.

This clonotype has at least ten counts. This sequence joins TRBV7-6 and TRBJ1-1; tentatively, D is TRBD1 (6 bases). CDR1 SGHVS and CDR2 FNYEAQ come from the germline V gene. V was shortened by 2 bases and J by 3 bases, with 10 bases between the two germline ends. The CDR3 loop spans 14 amino acids. The CDR3 loop is CASSLMAGDTEAFF. The CDR3 DNA is TGTGCCAGCAGCTTAATGGCAGGGGACACTGAAGCTTTCTTT. The full variable domain, with the rest looked up from reference TRBV7-6 and TRBJ1-1, is GAGVSQSPRYKVTKRGQDVALRCDPISGHVSLYWYRQALGQGPEFLTYFNYEAQQDKSGLPNDRFSAERPEGSISTLTIQRTEQRDSAMYRCASSLMAGDTEAFFGQGTRLTVV.

V is TRBV5-1 and J is TRBJ2-7, with TRBD1 as a possible D gene (6 bases). Germline values: CDR1 SGHRS, CDR2 YFSETQ. The V and J ends lost 6 bases and 2 bases respectively, with 15 bases between them. This CDR3 is 14 amino acids long. CDR3 sequence (DNA): TGCGCCAGCACCCCCTGGGACACCACCTACGAGCAGTACTTC. It codes for CASTPWDTTYEQYF.

The table lists this clonotype with many counts. The genes are TRBV5-1 and TRBJ1-2; D is unclear. This CDR3 comprises 12 residues. V lost 4 bases and J lost 7, with 11 bases in between. The germline CDR1 and CDR2 sequences are SGHRS and YFSETQ. This CDR3 reads CASSTDGGGYTF. DNA for the CDR3: TGCGCCAGCAGCACGGACGGTGGTGGCTACACCTTC.

This clonotype was seen repeatedly, ten times or more. The rearrangement uses TRBV4-1 and TRBJ1-1; D gene uncertain. The CDR3 runs to 13 residues. Germline V gives CDR1 MGHRA, CDR2 YSYEKL. The V and J ends lost 4 bases and 3 bases respectively, with 9 bases between them. The CDR3 DNA reads as TGCGCCAGCAGCCCAGGCTCGGACACTGAAGCTTTCTTT. Protein sequence: CASSPGSDTEAFF.

This clonotype was picked up many times. This chain links TRBV20-1 with TRBJ1-4, with D possibly matching TRBD1 (5 bases). V gave up 6 bases and J gave up 12 bases, with 20 bases separating them. This CDR3 spans 13 amino acids. CDR1 is DFQATT, CDR2 SNEGSKA, per germline (reference sequence). The chain's CDR3 is CSAGGQGNEELFF. Here the CDR3 DNA reads TGCAGTGCAGGTGGGCAGGGTAATGAGGAACTGTTTTTT.

There are many counts of this clonotype. The chain employs TRBV20-1 and TRBJ2-2; TRBD2 matches at 11 bases. The germline CDR1 and CDR2 sequences are DFQATT and SNEGSKA (reference sequence). This CDR3 is 17 amino acids long. With 5 bases clipped from V and 2 bases from J, the junction kept 10 bases outside the gene matches. CDR3 amino acids: CSAGKRLAGLNTGELFF. CDR3 sequence (DNA): TGCAGTGCTGGTAAAAGACTAGCGGGACTTAACACCGGGGAGCTGTTTTTT.

This clonotype appeared many times. V usage is TRBV5-1 and J usage is TRBJ2-3; 12 nucleotides line up with TRBD2. Per the germline V gene, CDR1 is SGHRS and CDR2 is YFSETQ. The CDR3 length is 15 residues. V lost 4 bases, J lost 5 bases, and 5 bases stayed unmatched. CDR3 loop: CASSDPGLAGDTQYF. Written as DNA, the CDR3 is TGCGCCAGCAGCGACCCGGGACTAGCGGGAGATACGCAGTATTTT.

In this sample, this clonotype turned up a few times. The genes are TRBV7-6 and TRBJ2-5, with 11 bases lining up with TRBD2. CDR3 length: 15 residues. Germline CDR1 and CDR2: SGHVS and FNYEAQ. V lost 5 bases to trimming and J lost 2 bases; unmatched junction nucleotides: 4. The CDR3 region has the DNA TGTGCCAGCAGCGTCACTAGCGGGAGTCAAGAGACCCAGTACTTC. Its translation is CASSVTSGSQETQYF.

There are a few counts of this clonotype. J is TRBJ1-4 and V is TRBV7-8; D remains unclear. Deletions cut 5 bases from V and 6 bases from J, with 13 bases between. Germline CDR1 SGHVS, CDR2 FQNEAQ. The CDR3 is 14 residues long. This CDR3 is CASSREAHDEKLFF. The CDR3 DNA is TGTGCCAGCAGCCGAGAGGCTCACGATGAAAAACTGTTTTTT.

At least ten counts were recorded for this clonotype. The chain carries TRBV4-3 and TRBJ2-5; 9 bases fit TRBD1. The V gene's germline CDR1 is LGHNA and CDR2 YSLEER. The CDR3 runs 15 residues. V was clipped by 0 bases and J by 4 bases; unmatched bases: 3. CDR3 sequence: CASSQDEQGAETQYF. The CDR3 coding sequence is TGCGCCAGCAGCCAAGATGAACAGGGGGCAGAGACCCAGTACTTC.

J is TRBJ1-5 and V is TRBV5-5, with D possibly matching TRBD1 (5 bases). CDR1 and CDR2 from the germline V gene are SGHKS and YYEKEE (reference sequence). The CDR3 covers 15 residues. V was pared by 2 bases and J by 2 bases, with 11 bases between. The CDR3 DNA follows: TGTGCCAGCAGCTTAGATGGGGGTGGCAATCAGCCCCAGCATTTT. This sequence encodes CASSLDGGGNQPQHF.

This clonotype was seen repeatedly, ten times or more. V is TRBV10-2 and J is TRBJ2-4, with no clear D. CDR3 length: 13 residues. V lost 3 bases, J lost 8 bases, and 11 bases lay in between. Looked up from germline, CDR1 is WSHSY and CDR2 is SAAADI. CDR3 DNA: TGCGCCAGCAGTGATGGCCCCCAGTACATTCAGTACTTC. Amino acid sequence: CASSDGPQYIQYF.

This clonotype was picked up many times. The J gene is TRBJ1-5, the V gene TRBV7-9, with unresolved D. The CDR3 sequence is 14 residues long. Germline values: CDR1 SEHNR, CDR2 FQNEAQ (reference sequence). Deletions cut 5 bases from V and 6 bases from J, with 14 bases between. The CDR3 sequence is CASSPITEGQPQHF. The DNA for the CDR3 is TGTGCCAGCAGCCCGATAACTGAAGGTCAGCCCCAGCATTTT.

This clonotype was seen ten or more times. This chain uses TRBV18 with TRBJ2-1; possibly TRBD1 or TRBD2 for D (6 bases each). Germline V lookup: CDR1 KGHSH, CDR2 LQKENI. The V gene lost 1 base and the J gene lost 3 bases, with 13 bases spanning the gap. CDR3 length: 16 residues. CDR3 bases: TGTGCCAGCTCACCACGGGGGGCAGGGGACTACAATGAGCAGTTCTTC. This translates into CASSPRGAGDYNEQFF. Complete variable domain (other parts from reference TRBV18 and TRBJ2-1): NAGVMQNPRHLVRRRGQEARLRCSPMKGHSHVYWYRQLPEEGLKFMVYLQKENIIDESGMPKERFSAEFPKEGPSILRIQQVVRGDSAAYFCASSPRGAGDYNEQFFGPGTRLTVL.

This clonotype has at least ten counts. This chain joins TRBV5-1 and TRBJ2-5; 7 bases agree with TRBD1. V was clipped by 3 bases and J by 7 bases; unmatched bases: 12. CDR3 size: 15 residues. Per the germline V gene, CDR1 is SGHRS and CDR2 is YFSETQ. CDR3 nucleotides: TGCGCCAGCAGCTCCTCCCGACAGGGCATCGGGACCCAGTACTTC. Its translation is CASSSSRQGIGTQYF.

This clonotype has a count of ten or more. The chain carries TRBV6-5 and TRBJ2-2; D is perhaps TRBD1 (6 bases). The CDR3 runs 15 residues. Germline CDR1 and CDR2: MNHEY and SVGAGI. Trimming removed 6 bases at V and 4 bases at J, with 15 bases between. The CDR3 loop reads CASSHRAVGTGELFF. CDR3 nucleotide sequence: TGTGCCAGCAGCCACAGGGCCGTAGGCACCGGGGAGCTGTTTTTT.

The sample holds many counts of this clonotype. This chain joins TRBV10-3 and TRBJ2-3; weak D call: TRBD1 (6 bases). The CDR3 is 13 amino acids. Deletions cut 6 bases from V and 3 bases from J, with 10 bases between. CDR1 ENHRY and CDR2 SYGVKD come from the germline V gene. The DNA of the CDR3 is TGTGCCATCAGCCAACAGGGTACAGATACGCAGTATTTT. Its translation is CAISQQGTDTQYF.

Many counts were recorded for this clonotype. J is TRBJ2-7 and V is TRBV19; D is unresolved. The V gene lost 9 bases and the J gene lost 9 bases, with 21 bases spanning the gap. Looked up from germline, CDR1 is LNHDA and CDR2 is SQIVND (reference sequence). CDR3 length equals 13 residues. CDR3 DNA sequence: TGTGCCAGCAAAGCGAGTGACCGTCTCGGGCAGTACTTC. Translating it yields CASKASDRLGQYF.

This clonotype was seen many times. The chain links TRBV3-1 to TRBJ1-1; no definite D call. This CDR3 comprises 14 residues. Germline V gene data show CDR1 as LGHDT and CDR2 as YNNKEL (reference sequence). The V and J ends lost 0 bases and 1 base respectively, with 6 bases between them. CDR3 in amino acids: CASSQEYKNTEAFF. The CDR3 DNA reads as TGTGCCAGCAGCCAAGAGTACAAGAACACTGAAGCTTTCTTT.

The rearrangement uses TRBV27 and TRBJ2-2; 9 bases are shared with TRBD2. The CDR3 runs 15 residues. The germline V gene encodes CDR1 MNHEY and CDR2 SMNVEV (reference sequence). The V segment lost 3 bases and the J segment 7 bases; nucleotides outside the gene matches: 6. In nucleotides, the CDR3 is TGTGCCAGCAGTTTGCTAGCGGGATCGGGCGGGGAGCTGTTTTTT. Protein product: CASSLLAGSGGELFF.

This clonotype has more than one count but fewer than ten. The V and J genes are TRBV11-3 and TRBJ2-1; 9 bases align to TRBD1. Germline values: CDR1 SGHNT, CDR2 YENEEA. The CDR3 runs 16 residues. V dropped 0 bases and J dropped 9; count of bases not matched to a gene: 9. CDR3 sequence reads: CASSLDTGGYYVEQFF. CDR3 in DNA: TGTGCCAGCAGCTTAGATACAGGGGGCTATTACGTTGAGCAGTTCTTC. Filled out from reference TRBV11-3 and TRBJ2-1, the complete variable domain reads EAGVVQSPRYKIIEKKQPVAFWCNPISGHNTLYWYLQNLGQGPELLIRYENEEAVDDSQLPKDRFSAERLKGVDSTLKIQPAELGDSAVYLCASSLDTGGYYVEQFFGPGTRLTVL.

This clonotype has ten or more counts. V is TRBV6-5 and J is TRBJ1-6; D not certain. The germline V gene has CDR1 MNHEY and CDR2 SVGAGI. The CDR3 runs to 16 residues. V lost 1 base to trimming and J lost 6 bases, with 13 bases between them. DNA for the CDR3: TGTGCCAGCAGTTACTTAGCTACCGGTGCTAATTCACCCCTCCACTTT. Its protein product is CASSYLATGANSPLHF.

The sample holds many counts of this clonotype. The chain uses TRBV5-1 and TRBJ2-1, with TRBD1 identical over 7 bases. Germline V gives CDR1 SGHRS, CDR2 YFSETQ. The V segment lost 4 bases and the J segment 4 bases; nucleotides outside the gene matches: 5. CDR3 length: 14 residues. CDR3 residues: CASSGGQQYNEQFF. The CDR3, as DNA: TGCGCCAGCAGCGGGGGACAGCAATACAATGAGCAGTTCTTC.

This clonotype came up many times. The chain is built from TRBV27 and TRBJ2-5; D uncertain. Trimming pared 2 bases from V and 2 bases from J, leaving 15 bases between. The length of the CDR3 is 16 residues. In germline, CDR1 is MNHEY, CDR2 SMNVEV (reference sequence). CDR3 sequence (DNA): TGTGCCAGCAGTTTAGGATATCAGATCCCACAAGAGACCCAGTACTTC. Residues: CASSLGYQIPQETQYF.

This clonotype occurred many times. The chain employs TRBV30 and TRBJ2-5, with D possibly TRBD2 on 5 matching bases. Germline CDR1 is GTSNPN and CDR2 is SVGIG (reference sequence). V lost 3 bases, J lost 0 bases, and 14 bases lay in between. The CDR3 is 15 residues long. The CDR3 DNA sequence: TGTGCCTGGAGATTGGTTGGCGGGTACCAAGAGACCCAGTACTTC. It specifies CAWRLVGGYQETQYF.

There are a few counts of this clonotype. The chain employs TRBV3-1 and TRBJ2-3; D is uncertain. This CDR3 contains 17 residues. The germline gives CDR1 LGHDT, CDR2 YNNKEL (reference sequence). V lost 2 bases and J lost 2, with 17 bases in between. For the CDR3, the DNA is TGTGCCAGCAGCCAACAGTCGGGTCCCTCCCTCACAGATACGCAGTATTTT. This translates into CASSQQSGPSLTDTQYF.